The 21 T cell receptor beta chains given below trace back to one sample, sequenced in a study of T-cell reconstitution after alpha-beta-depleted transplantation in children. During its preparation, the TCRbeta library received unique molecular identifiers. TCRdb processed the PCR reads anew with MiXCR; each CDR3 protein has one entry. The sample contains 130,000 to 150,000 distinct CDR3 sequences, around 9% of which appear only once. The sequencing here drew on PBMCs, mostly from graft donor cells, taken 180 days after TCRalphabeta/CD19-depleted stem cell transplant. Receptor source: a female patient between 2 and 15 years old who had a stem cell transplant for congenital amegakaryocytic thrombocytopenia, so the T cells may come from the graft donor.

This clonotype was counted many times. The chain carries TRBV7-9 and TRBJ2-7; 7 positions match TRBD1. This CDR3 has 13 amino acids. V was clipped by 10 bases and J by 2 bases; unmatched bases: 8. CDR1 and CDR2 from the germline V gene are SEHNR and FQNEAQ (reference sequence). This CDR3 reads CATAAGTAYEQYF. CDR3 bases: TGTGCCACCGCAGCTGGGACAGCCTACGAGCAGTACTTC.

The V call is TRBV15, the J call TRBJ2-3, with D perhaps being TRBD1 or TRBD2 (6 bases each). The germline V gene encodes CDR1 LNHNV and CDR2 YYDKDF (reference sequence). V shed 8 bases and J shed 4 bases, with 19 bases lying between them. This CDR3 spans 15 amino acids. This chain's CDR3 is CATHNPGAWADTQYF. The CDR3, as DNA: TGTGCCACCCACAATCCGGGGGCCTGGGCAGATACGCAGTATTTT.

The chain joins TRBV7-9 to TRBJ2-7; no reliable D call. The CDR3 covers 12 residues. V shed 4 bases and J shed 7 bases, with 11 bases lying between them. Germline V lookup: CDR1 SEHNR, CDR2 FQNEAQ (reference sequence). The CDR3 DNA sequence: TGTGCCAGCAGCTCCCCCCTGGGGGAGCAGTACTTC. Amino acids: CASSSPLGEQYF. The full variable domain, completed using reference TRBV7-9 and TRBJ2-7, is DTGVSQNPRHKITKRGQNVTFRCDPISEHNRLYWYRQTLGQGPEFLTYFQNEAQLEKSRLLSDRFSAERPKGSFSTLEIQRTEQGDSAMYLCASSSPLGEQYFGPGTRLTVT.

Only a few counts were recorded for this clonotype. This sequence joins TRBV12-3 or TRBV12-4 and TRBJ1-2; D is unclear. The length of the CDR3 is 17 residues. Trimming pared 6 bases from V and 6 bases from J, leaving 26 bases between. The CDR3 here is CASSSNPWRDGTNGYTF. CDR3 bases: TGTGCCAGCAGCTCAAACCCCTGGCGAGATGGAACTAATGGCTACACCTTC.

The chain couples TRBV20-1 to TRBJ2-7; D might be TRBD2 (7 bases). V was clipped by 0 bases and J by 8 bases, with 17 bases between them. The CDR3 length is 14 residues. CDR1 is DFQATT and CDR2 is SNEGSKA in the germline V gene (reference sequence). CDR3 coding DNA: TGCAGTGCTAGAGATCTCGGGGGGCCGGGAAAGCAGTACTTC. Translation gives CSARDLGGPGKQYF.

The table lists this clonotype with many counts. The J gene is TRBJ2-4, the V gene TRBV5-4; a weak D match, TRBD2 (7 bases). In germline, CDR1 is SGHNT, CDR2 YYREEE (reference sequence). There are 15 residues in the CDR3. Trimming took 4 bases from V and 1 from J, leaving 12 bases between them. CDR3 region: CASSRGGTAKNIQYF. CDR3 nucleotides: TGTGCCAGCAGCCGCGGGGGCACGGCCAAAAACATTCAGTACTTC.

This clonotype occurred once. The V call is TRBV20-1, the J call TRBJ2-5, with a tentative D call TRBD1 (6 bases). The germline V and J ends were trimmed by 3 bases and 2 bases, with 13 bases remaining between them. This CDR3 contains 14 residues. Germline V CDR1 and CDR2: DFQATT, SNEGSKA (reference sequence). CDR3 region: CSASPGAEQETQYF. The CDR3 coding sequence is TGCAGTGCTAGTCCAGGGGCCGAGCAAGAGACCCAGTACTTC.

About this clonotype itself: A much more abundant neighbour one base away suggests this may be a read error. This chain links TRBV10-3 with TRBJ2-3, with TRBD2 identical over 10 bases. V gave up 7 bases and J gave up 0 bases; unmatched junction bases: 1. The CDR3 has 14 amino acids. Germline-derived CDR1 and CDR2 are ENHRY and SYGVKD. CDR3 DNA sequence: TGTGCCATCACGACTAGCGGGAGCACAGATACGCAGTATTTT. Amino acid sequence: CAITTSGSTDTQYF.

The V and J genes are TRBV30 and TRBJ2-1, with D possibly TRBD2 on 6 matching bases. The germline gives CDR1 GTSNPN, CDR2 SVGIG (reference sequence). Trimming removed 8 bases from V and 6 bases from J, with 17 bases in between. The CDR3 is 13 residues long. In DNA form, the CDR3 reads TGTGCCGGAGGGCCCCTCGGTCCCAATGAGCAGTTCTTC. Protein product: CAGGPLGPNEQFF.

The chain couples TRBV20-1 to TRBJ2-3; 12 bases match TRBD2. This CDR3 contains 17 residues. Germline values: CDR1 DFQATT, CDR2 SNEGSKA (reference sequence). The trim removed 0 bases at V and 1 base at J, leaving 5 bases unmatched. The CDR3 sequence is CSARDTSGGSGTDTQYF. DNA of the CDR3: TGCAGTGCTAGAGATACTAGCGGGGGGAGTGGCACAGATACGCAGTATTTT.

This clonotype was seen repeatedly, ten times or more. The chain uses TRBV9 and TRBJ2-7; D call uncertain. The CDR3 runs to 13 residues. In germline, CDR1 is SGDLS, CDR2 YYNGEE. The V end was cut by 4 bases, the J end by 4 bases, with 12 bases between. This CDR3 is CASSPRSGYEQYF. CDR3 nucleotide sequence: TGTGCCAGCAGCCCCCGCTCTGGGTACGAGCAGTACTTC.

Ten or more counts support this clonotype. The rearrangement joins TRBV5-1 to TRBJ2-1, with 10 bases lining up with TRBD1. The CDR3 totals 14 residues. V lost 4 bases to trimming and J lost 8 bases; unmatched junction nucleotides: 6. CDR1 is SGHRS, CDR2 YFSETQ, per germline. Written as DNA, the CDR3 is TGCGCCAGCAGCCATTTGGGGACAGGGGATGAGCAGTTCTTC. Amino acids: CASSHLGTGDEQFF.

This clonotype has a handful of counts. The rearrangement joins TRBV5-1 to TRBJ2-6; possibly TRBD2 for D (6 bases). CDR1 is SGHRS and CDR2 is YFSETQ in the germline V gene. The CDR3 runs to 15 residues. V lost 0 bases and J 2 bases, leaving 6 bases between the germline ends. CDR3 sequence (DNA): TGCGCCAGCAGCTTGGGGAGGGCTGGGGCCAACGTCCTGACTTTC. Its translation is CASSLGRAGANVLTF.

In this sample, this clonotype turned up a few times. The CDR3 DNA reads as TGTGCCAGCAGCGGGGACAGCCTAGCCTCCTACAATGAGCAGTTCTTC. It yields the protein CASSGDSLASYNEQFF. The rearrangement links TRBV9 to TRBJ2-1; 7 bases map to TRBD1. J gave up 0 bases and V 3 bases, and 6 bases lay outside the gene matches. Germline V gene sequence: CDR1 SGDLS, CDR2 YYNGEE. This CDR3 region has 16 residues.

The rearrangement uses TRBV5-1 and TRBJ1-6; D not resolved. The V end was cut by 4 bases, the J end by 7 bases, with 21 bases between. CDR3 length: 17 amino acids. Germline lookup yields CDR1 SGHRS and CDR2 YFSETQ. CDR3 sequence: CASSSTSGPAFNSPLHF. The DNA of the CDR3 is TGCGCCAGCAGCAGCACCTCCGGGCCAGCTTTCAATTCACCCCTCCACTTT.

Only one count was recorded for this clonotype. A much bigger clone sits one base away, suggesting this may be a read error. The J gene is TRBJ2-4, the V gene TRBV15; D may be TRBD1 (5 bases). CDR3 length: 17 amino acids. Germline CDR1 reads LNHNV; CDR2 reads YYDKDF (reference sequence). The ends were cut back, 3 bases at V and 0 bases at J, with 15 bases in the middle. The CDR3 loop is CATSSDETALAKNIQYF. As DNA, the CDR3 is TGTGCCACCAGCAGCGATGAGACAGCTCTAGCCAAAAACATTCAGTACTTC.

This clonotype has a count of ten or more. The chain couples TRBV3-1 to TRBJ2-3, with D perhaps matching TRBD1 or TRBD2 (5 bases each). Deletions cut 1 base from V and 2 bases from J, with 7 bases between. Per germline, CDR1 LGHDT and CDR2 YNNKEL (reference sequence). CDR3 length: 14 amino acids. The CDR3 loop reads CASSQGDHTDTQYF. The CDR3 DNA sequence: TGTGCCAGCAGCCAAGGGGACCACACAGATACGCAGTATTTT.

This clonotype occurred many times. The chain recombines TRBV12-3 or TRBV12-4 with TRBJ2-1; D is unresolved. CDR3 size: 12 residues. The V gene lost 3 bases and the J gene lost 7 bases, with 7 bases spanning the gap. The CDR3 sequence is CASSFLVNEQFF. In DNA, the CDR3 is TGTGCCAGCAGTTTTTTAGTGAATGAGCAGTTCTTC.

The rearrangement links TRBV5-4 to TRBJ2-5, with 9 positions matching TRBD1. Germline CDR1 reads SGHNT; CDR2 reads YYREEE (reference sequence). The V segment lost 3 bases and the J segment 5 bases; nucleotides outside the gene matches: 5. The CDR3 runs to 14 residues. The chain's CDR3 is CASSSQGAGETQYF. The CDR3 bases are TGTGCCAGCAGCTCACAGGGGGCGGGGGAGACCCAGTACTTC.

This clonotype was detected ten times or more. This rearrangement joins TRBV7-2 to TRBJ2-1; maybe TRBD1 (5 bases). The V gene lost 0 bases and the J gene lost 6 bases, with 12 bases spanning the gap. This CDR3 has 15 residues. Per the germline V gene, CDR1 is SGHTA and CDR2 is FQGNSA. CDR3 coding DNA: TGTGCCAGCAGCTTAGCGCTCGGACACATCAATGAGCAGTTCTTC. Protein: CASSLALGHINEQFF.

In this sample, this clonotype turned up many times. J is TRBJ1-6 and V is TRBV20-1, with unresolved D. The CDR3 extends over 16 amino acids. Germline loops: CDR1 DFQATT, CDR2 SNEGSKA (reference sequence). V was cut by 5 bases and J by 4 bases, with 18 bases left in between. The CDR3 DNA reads TGCAGTGCTCCCCTTGGAACAGCCCTATATAATTCACCCCTCCACTTT. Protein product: CSAPLGTALYNSPLHF.